This T cell receptor (beta chain) originates from a study of glioma-infiltrating T cells. Using RNA template, CDR3s of TCR alpha and beta were amplified with iRepertoire arm-PCR. One-step reverse transcription and amplification started from about 100-400 ng of tissue mRNA or PBMC total RNA. MiXCR, applied by TCRdb to the multiplex PCR reads, yields one record per CDR3 protein. Among tens of thousands of distinct CDR3 sequences listed, roughly 37% were seen once. At least ten counts were recorded for this clonotype. Its cognate antigen is unknown. The CDR3 contains 13 residues. Trimming removed 5 bases from V and 9 bases from J, with 14 bases in between. From germline, CDR1 is MNHNS and CDR2 SASEGT. Notes on the study in general: CDR3 overlap between tissue and blood was very small. Tissue-blood divergence was below expectation in non-neoplastic patients, above in gliomas.

The rearrangement links TRBV6-1 to TRBJ1-5; no definite D call. Sequenced material: glioma tissue, nonneoplastic brain tissue, or PBMCs (not recorded which). The sequence derives from a human donor with low-grade glioma or glioblastoma, undergoing nonglioma brain surgery, or in good health (not recorded which). The CDR3 region has the DNA TGTGCCAGCAGTTATGCACCTATTTGGCCCCAGCATTTT. The encoded protein is CASSYAPIWPQHF.